At least ten counts were recorded for the clone carrying this TCR beta chain. Its matching antigen is unknown. The data are from a study of T-cell reconstitution after alpha-beta-depleted transplantation in children. General study results and limits: Fresh T-cell production supplied most of the T-cell counts and diversity seen one year after transplant. By about two months after transplant, alpha-beta T cells reportedly arose from several hundred graft clones that had expanded. High day-60 TCRbeta diversity in some patients came from surviving recipient T cells and thymic progenitors.

Preparation of the TCRbeta library used unique molecular identifiers. Each CDR3 protein is one row after TCRdb ran MiXCR on the PCR reads. In the table there are some 200,000 distinct CDR3 sequences, 5.5% to 7% of which are singletons. The CDR3 extends over 15 amino acids. The V gene's germline CDR1 is DFQATT and CDR2 SNEGSKA (reference sequence). V shed 4 bases, J shed 3 bases, and the junction held 3 bases outside the gene matches. The receptor was derived from a boy aged 2 to 9 with acute lymphoblastic leukemia, due to receive a stem cell transplant. V usage is TRBV20-1 and J usage is TRBJ1-6, with 10 bases lining up with TRBD1. The starting material was PBMCs, obtained before TCRalphabeta/CD19-depleted stem cell transplant. CDR3: CSATWDRGYNSPLHF. The CDR3, as DNA: TGCAGTGCTACCTGGGACAGGGGCTATAATTCACCCCTCCACTTT.